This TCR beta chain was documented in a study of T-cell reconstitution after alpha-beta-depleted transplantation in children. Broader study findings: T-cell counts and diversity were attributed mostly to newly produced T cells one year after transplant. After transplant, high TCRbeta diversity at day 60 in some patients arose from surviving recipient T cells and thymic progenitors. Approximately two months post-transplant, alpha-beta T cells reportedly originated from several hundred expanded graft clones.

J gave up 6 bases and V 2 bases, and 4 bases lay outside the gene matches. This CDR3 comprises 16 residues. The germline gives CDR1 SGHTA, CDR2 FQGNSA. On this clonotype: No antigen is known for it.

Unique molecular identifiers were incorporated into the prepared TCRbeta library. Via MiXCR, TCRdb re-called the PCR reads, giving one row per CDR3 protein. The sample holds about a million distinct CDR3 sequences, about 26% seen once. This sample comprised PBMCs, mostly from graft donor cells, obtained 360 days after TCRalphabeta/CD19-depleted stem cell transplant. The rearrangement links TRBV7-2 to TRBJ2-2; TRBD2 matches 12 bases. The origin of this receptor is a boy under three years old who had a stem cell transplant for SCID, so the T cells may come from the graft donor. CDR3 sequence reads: CASSLLAGGLAGELFF. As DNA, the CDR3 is TGTGCCAGCAGCTTACTAGCGGGGGGGCTTGCCGGGGAGCTGTTTTTT.